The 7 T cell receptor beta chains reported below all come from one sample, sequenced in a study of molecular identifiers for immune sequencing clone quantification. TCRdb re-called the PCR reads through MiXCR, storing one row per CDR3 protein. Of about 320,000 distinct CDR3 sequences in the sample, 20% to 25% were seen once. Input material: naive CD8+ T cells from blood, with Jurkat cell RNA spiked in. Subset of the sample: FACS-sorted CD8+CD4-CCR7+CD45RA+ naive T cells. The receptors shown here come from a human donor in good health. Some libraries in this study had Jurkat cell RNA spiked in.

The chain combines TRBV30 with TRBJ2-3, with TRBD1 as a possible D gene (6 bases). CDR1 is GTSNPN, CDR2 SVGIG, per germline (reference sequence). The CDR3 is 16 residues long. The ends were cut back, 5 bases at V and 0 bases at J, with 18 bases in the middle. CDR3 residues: CAWGSGTLISTDTQYF. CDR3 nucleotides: TGTGCCTGGGGGTCCGGGACACTCATTAGCACAGATACGCAGTATTTT.

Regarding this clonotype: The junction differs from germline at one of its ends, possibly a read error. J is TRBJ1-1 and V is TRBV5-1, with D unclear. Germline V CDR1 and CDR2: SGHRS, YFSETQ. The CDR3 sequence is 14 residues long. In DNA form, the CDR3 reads TGCGCCGGCAGCTTGGTGGCCTCGAGGACTGAAGCGGGCTTT. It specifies CAGSLVASRTEAGF.

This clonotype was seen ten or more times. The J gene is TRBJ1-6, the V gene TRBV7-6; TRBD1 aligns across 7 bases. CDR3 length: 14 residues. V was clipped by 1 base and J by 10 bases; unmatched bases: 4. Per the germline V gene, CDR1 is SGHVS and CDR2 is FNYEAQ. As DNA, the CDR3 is TGTGCCAGCAGCTTAGGCGGACAGGCCTCACCCCTCCACTTT. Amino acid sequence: CASSLGGQASPLHF.

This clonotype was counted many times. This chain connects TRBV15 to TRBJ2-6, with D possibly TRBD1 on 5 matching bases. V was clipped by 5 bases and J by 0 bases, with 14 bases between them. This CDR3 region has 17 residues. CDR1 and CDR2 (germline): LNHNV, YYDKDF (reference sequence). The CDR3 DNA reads TGTGCCACCAGCTTGCACTTGACAGTCTCTGGGGCCAACGTCCTGACTTTC. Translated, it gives CATSLHLTVSGANVLTF.

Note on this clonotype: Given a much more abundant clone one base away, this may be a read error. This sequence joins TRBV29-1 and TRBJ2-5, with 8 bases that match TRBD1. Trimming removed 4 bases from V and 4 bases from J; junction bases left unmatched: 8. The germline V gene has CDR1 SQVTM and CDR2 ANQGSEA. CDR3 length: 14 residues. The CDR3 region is CSVVDRAYRETQYF. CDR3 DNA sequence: TGCAGCGTTGTGGACAGGGCGTACCGAGAGACCCAGTACTTC.

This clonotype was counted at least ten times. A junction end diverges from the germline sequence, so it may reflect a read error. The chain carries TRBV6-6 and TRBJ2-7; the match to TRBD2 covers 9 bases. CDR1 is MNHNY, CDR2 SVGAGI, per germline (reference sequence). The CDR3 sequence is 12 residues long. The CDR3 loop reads CASSYLREGPNF. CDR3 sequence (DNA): TGTGCCAGCAGTTACCTGCGGGAGGGGCCGAACTTC.

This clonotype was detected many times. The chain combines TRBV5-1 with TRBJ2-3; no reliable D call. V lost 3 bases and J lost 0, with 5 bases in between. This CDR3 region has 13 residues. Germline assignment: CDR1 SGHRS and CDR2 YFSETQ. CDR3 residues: CASSWKSTDTQYF. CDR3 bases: TGCGCCAGCAGCTGGAAAAGCACAGATACGCAGTATTTT.